This T cell receptor (beta chain) was retrieved from a study of cytomegalovirus exposure and HLA in healthy donors. The overall study: The Caucasian-associated ancestry cluster contained about 80% of the approximately 400 genotyped donors. Study-wide points: Near-uniform donor sequencing depth was presumed by presence/absence analyses. About 87% or about 30% of the time was how often most TCR beta V segments were productive, according to an earlier analysis.

About this clone: The antigen remains undetermined.

The PCR ran on 60 Vbeta and 13 Jbeta primers. TCRdb's copy holds only in-frame clones and misses some; the assay was immunoSEQ multiplex PCR. Found here are some 130,000 clones, about 70% of them singletons; the top ten hold roughly 7%. CDR3 size: 14 residues. Germline CDR1 is SGHNT and CDR2 is YYREEE (reference sequence). Trimming cost V 0 bases and J 1 base, with 6 bases left between them. The sequence derives from a male donor in good health and CMV-seronegative. Sequenced input: PBMCs. The chain recombines TRBV5-4 with TRBJ2-3; the D gene is possibly TRBD2 (5 bases). CDR3 sequence reads: CASSLAGGTDTQYF. CDR3 nucleotides: TGTGCCAGCAGCTTGGCCGGGGGCACAGATACGCAGTATTTT. Variable domain in full (rest from reference TRBV5-4 and TRBJ2-3): ETGVTQSPTHLIKTRGQQVTLRCSSQSGHNTVSWYQQALGQGPQFIFQYYREEENGRGNFPPRFSGLQFPNYSSELNVNALELDDSALYLCASSLAGGTDTQYFGPGTRLTVL.